This is a list of T cell receptor beta chains from one sample in a study of shared clonotypes between healthy human individuals. The table came from immunoSEQ multiplex PCR; TCRdb's copy has only in-frame clones and leaves some out. Among more than 2,000,000 clones listed, more than 90% were seen once. The sample comprised naive CD4+ T cells sorted from blood. The receptor source for this set is a man between 18 and 29 years old in good health. CDR3s include the opening cysteine and the closing phenylalanine or tryptophan. Fields, in order: J gene, D gene, V gene, clone size, CDR3 DNA, CDR3 protein. D genes are given only for firm matches. Clone size is shown for a subset of rows, as once, few, many or a class of expanded clone.

TRBJ2-6 | TRBD1 | TRBV11-2 | . | TGTGCCAGCAGCTTAGCAGGGGGCAGCGGGGCCAACGTCCTGACTTTC | CASSLAGGSGANVLTF
TRBJ1-5 | . | TRBV7-2 | . | TGTGCCAGCAGCTCGCGCGGGACACTGAATCAGCCCCAGCATTTT | CASSSRGTLNQPQHF
TRBJ2-7 | . | TRBV6-1 | few | TGTGCCAGCAGTGGATACCCCTACGAGCAGTACTTC | CASSGYPYEQYF
TRBJ1-5 | . | TRBV19 | . | TGTGCCAGTACCTCGATGGGGGCCATGGGCAATCAGCCCCAGCATTTT | CASTSMGAMGNQPQHF
TRBJ1-1 | . | TRBV21-1 | . | TGTGCCAGCAGCAAAGAGGGGGGGAACACTGAAGCTTTCTTT | CASSKEGGNTEAFF
TRBJ2-7 | . | TRBV6-1 | . | TGTGCCAGCAGTGAAACCGGGATTTCCTACGAGCAGTACTTC | CASSETGISYEQYF
TRBJ1-3 | TRBD1 | TRBV27 | . | TGTGCCAGCAGTTTATCGGGACAGTCTGGAAACACCATATATTTT | CASSLSGQSGNTIYF
TRBJ2-2 | . | TRBV2 | once | TGTGCCAGCAGTTTGTCAGGAAACACCGGGGAGCTGTTTTTT | CASSLSGNTGELFF
TRBJ2-1 | TRBD2 | TRBV6-5 | . | TGTGCCAGCAGTTCCATCGGGGGGGAGCAGTTCTTC | CASSSIGGEQFF
TRBJ2-3 | TRBD1 | TRBV11-2 | . | TGTGCCAGCAGCTTCGTAAGACAGGGTTCAGATACGCAGTATTTT | CASSFVRQGSDTQYF
TRBJ2-3 | . | TRBV25-1 | . | TGTGCCAGCAGTGAAGTCGGTGGGGGCACAGATACGCAGTATTTT | CASSEVGGGTDTQYF
TRBJ1-3 | . | TRBV28 | . | TGTGCCAGCAGTCCTACAGACCGCATCGGCACCATATATTTT | CASSPTDRIGTIYF
TRBJ2-3 | . | TRBV6-4 | . | TGTGCCAGCAGTACTGGGGCCCAAGATACGCAGTATTTT | CASSTGAQDTQYF
TRBJ2-4 | TRBD1 | TRBV28 | few | TGTGCCAGCAGTCTACAGGGGTCCAACATTCAGTACTTC | CASSLQGSNIQYF
TRBJ2-2 | . | TRBV7-2 | . | TGTGCCAGCAGCACCGGGACTTACCAGCGGGAGCTGTTTTTT | CASSTGTYQRELFF
TRBJ2-5 | . | TRBV19 | . | TGTGCCAGTAGTAAAGCACAAGAGACCCAGTACTTC | CASSKAQETQYF
TRBJ2-5 | TRBD2 | TRBV6-1 | . | TGTGCCAGCACCTGGGGGGGAGCCGGTCAAGAGACCCAGTACTTC | CASTWGGAGQETQYF
TRBJ1-6 | TRBD1 | TRBV15 | once | TGTGCCACCAGCACCCACGTGCAGGGGGCTTCTTATAATTCACCCCTCCACTTT | CATSTHVQGASYNSPLHF
TRBJ1-5 | . | TRBV30 | . | TGTGCCTGGAGGAAAACAGGAGGGAAGGGCGATCAGCCCCAGCATTTT | CAWRKTGGKGDQPQHF
TRBJ1-2 | . | TRBV6-5 | once | TGTGCCAGCAGTCGAGTGGACATCAACTATGGCTACACCTTC | CASSRVDINYGYTF
TRBJ2-7 | TRBD2 | TRBV5-1 | . | TGCGCCAGCAGCGGGACTAGCTCCTACGAGCAGTACTTC | CASSGTSSYEQYF
TRBJ1-5 | . | TRBV5-6 | . | TGTGCCAGCAGCTTGGACAGGGCGAATCAGCCCCAGCATTTT | CASSLDRANQPQHF